The clone carrying this TCR beta chain was counted a single time. Its antigen is as yet unknown. Unsorted bulk tissue of about 18-32 mg yielded co-extracted RNA and DNA. Every tumor specimen contained over 85% viable tumor cells. The sample belongs to a study of tumor-infiltrating lymphocytes in primary liver carcinoma. Trimming stripped 5 bases from V and 4 bases from J, with 15 bases between. This CDR3 spans 16 amino acids. The germline V gene encodes CDR1 ENHRY and CDR2 SYGVKD. The authors made TCR beta cDNA from about 500 ng total RNA with a constant-region primer. Investigators got TCR beta libraries out of three nested multiplex PCR rounds, done with slightly modified ARM-PCR. Investigators reported that the first two PCR rounds, at 10 cycles each, used TRBV1-TRBV30 forward primers with a C-beta reverse primer. TCRdb passed the multiplex PCR reads through MiXCR, listing each CDR3 protein once. In the table there are 90,000 to 150,000 distinct CDR3 sequences, around two thirds of which are singletons.

Study-wide findings and caveats: Appearing in all five tumor regions was true of only about 7-24% of top clones.

This TCR came from a woman aged 60-70 years with primary liver carcinoma and hepatitis B virus infection. The chain combines TRBV10-3 with TRBJ2-6, with no clear D. The sample consisted of liver tumor tissue from sampling region 1. The subset denotes: tumor region T1, superior pole. This CDR3 is CAISPREGIGANVLTF. The CDR3 nucleotides are TGTGCCATCAGTCCACGTGAAGGGATCGGGGCCAACGTCCTGACTTTC.